Listed here are 18 T cell receptor beta chains from one sample, sequenced in a study of T cell responses to AZD1222 COVID-19 vaccine. Libraries were prepared by immunoSEQ multiplex PCR; TCRdb keeps only in-frame clonotypes and omits some of them. The profile shows about 140,000 clones, more than 85% of them singletons. Here the sequenced sample was peripheral blood, taken 28 days after the second AZD1222 dose. The receptors here all came from an adult who received the AZD1222 COVID-19 vaccine.

This sequence joins TRBV24-1 and TRBJ1-5, with 8 bases aligning to TRBD1. Trimming cost V 7 bases and J 1 base; bases outside gene matches: 11. Per germline, CDR1 KGHDR and CDR2 SFDVKD. CDR3 length: 17 residues. CDR3 region: CATSLPDRGDSNQPQHF. The CDR3 bases are TGTGCCACCAGCCTCCCCGACAGGGGTGACAGCAATCAGCCCCAGCATTTT.

This chain links TRBV7-9 with TRBJ1-2; TRBD1 agrees at 9 bases. The CDR3 is made up of 13 amino acids. CDR1 SEHNR and CDR2 FQNEAQ come from the germline V gene (reference sequence). Trimming took 5 bases from V and 8 from J; bases not matched to a gene: 6. The CDR3 nucleotides are TGTGCCAGCAGCCCTACAGGGGGCCAGGGCTACACCTTC. It codes for CASSPTGGQGYTF.

This chain links TRBV29-1 with TRBJ1-2; D not certain. Germline V lookup: CDR1 SQVTM, CDR2 ANQGSEA. The ends were cut back, 1 base at V and 8 bases at J, with 17 bases in the middle. The CDR3 is made up of 14 amino acids. The CDR3 region has the DNA TGCAGCGTTGAAGTGAAAGGGTTTGTGGGCGGCTACACCTTC. This encodes CSVEVKGFVGGYTF.

The chain recombines TRBV6-2 or TRBV6-3 with TRBJ2-1; D is undetermined. CDR3 length: 15 amino acids. V shed 2 bases and J shed 3 bases, with 11 bases lying between them. Germline loops: CDR1 MNHEY, CDR2 SVGEGT. CDR3 region: CASSYGQVDYNEQFF. The CDR3 DNA is TGTGCCAGCAGTTACGGCCAGGTAGACTACAATGAGCAGTTCTTC.

This chain connects TRBV4-1 to TRBJ2-3; 7 bases agree with TRBD2. Trimming removed 3 bases from V and 0 bases from J; junction bases left unmatched: 12. Germline values: CDR1 MGHRA, CDR2 YSYEKL. The CDR3 consists of 18 residues. In nucleotides, the CDR3 is TGCGCCAGCAGCCACATTGGGAGGGGAGGCAGGAGCACAGATACGCAGTATTTT. Its translation: CASSHIGRGGRSTDTQYF.

There are a few counts of this clone. V usage is TRBV6-2 or TRBV6-3 and J usage is TRBJ2-1; 7 bases match TRBD1. With 5 bases clipped from V and 10 bases from J, the junction kept 11 bases outside the gene matches. This CDR3 spans 14 amino acids. Germline V CDR1 and CDR2: MNHEY, SVGEGT. CDR3 in amino acids: CASSNGQATGEQFF. The CDR3 nucleotides read TGTGCCAGCAGTAACGGACAGGCGACGGGGGAGCAGTTCTTC.

The chain has TRBV2 and TRBJ1-2; D gene ambiguous. V lost 4 bases to trimming and J lost 6 bases, with 12 bases between them. The CDR3 totals 13 residues. Looked up from germline, CDR1 is SNHLY and CDR2 is FYNNEI. CDR3 sequence (DNA): TGTGCCAGCAGTGTATGGACGACGAATGGCTACACCTTC. Translating gives CASSVWTTNGYTF. Variable domain in full (rest from reference TRBV2 and TRBJ1-2): EPEVTQTPSHQVTQMGQEVILRCVPISNHLYFYWYRQILGQKVEFLVSFYNNEISEKSEIFDDQFSVERPDGSNFTLKIRSTKLEDSAMYFCASSVWTTNGYTFGSGTRLTVV.

This sequence joins TRBV12-5 and TRBJ2-2; D is possibly TRBD1 or TRBD2 (5 bases each). The V gene's germline CDR1 is LGHNT and CDR2 FRNRAP. Trimming stripped 3 bases from V and 3 bases from J, with 20 bases between. The CDR3 loop spans 18 amino acids. CDR3 loop: CASGFGVGKGSYTGELFF. The CDR3 nucleotides are TGTGCTAGTGGTTTCGGGGTGGGGAAGGGGTCATACACCGGGGAGCTGTTTTTT.

V usage is TRBV7-9 and J usage is TRBJ2-7; D gene ambiguous. Trimming shortened V by 2 bases and J by 8 bases, and 13 bases separated the two germline ends. Looked up from germline, CDR1 is SEHNR and CDR2 is FQNEAQ (reference sequence). This CDR3 is 13 amino acids long. The CDR3 nucleotides are TGTGCCAGCAGCTTACCCCAGTCCGACCAGCAGTACTTC. It yields the protein CASSLPQSDQQYF.

The gene calls are TRBV4-1 and TRBJ2-1; 10 positions match TRBD1. This CDR3 is built from 16 residues. The ends lost 3 bases at V and 4 bases at J; junction bases unmatched: 6. CDR1 MGHRA and CDR2 YSYEKL come from the germline V gene. Here the CDR3 reads CASSQIRDRGYNEQFF. The DNA for the CDR3 is TGCGCCAGCAGCCAGATCCGGGACAGGGGTTACAATGAGCAGTTCTTC.

Only a few counts were recorded for this clone. V usage is TRBV9 and J usage is TRBJ2-7; 7 bases fit TRBD1. The length of the CDR3 is 13 residues. Per germline, CDR1 SGDLS and CDR2 YYNGEE. Germline trimming cut 3 bases from V and 1 base from J; bases unmatched to any gene: 1. The CDR3 reads CASSGQGSYEQYF. CDR3 bases: TGTGCCAGCAGCGGACAGGGTTCCTACGAGCAGTACTTC.

The chain carries TRBV20-1 and TRBJ2-2; unclear D gene. CDR1 and CDR2 (germline): DFQATT, SNEGSKA (reference sequence). Trimming removed 3 bases at V and 6 bases at J, with 8 bases between. The CDR3 sequence is 12 residues long. The CDR3 is CSASTQAGELFF. CDR3 sequence (DNA): TGCAGTGCTAGTACCCAGGCCGGGGAGCTGTTTTTT.

CDR3 loop: CASSEGHQYF. CDR3 DNA sequence: TGTGCCAGCAGTGAAGGCCATCAGTACTTC. The rearrangement uses TRBV2 and TRBJ2-7; D gene ambiguous. CDR3 length equals 10 residues. Deletions cut 1 base from V and 10 bases from J, with 5 bases between. CDR1 is SNHLY and CDR2 is FYNNEI in the germline V gene.

The chain recombines TRBV29-1 with TRBJ2-1; unclear D gene. The V end lost 4 bases, the J end lost 11 bases, and 18 bases lay between the germline ends. Germline V gene lookup returns CDR1 SQVTM and CDR2 ANQGSEA. CDR3 length: 13 residues. The CDR3 DNA reads TGCAGCGTTGGTTTACCTTACCGTGCCCAGCAGTTCTTC. It is translated as CSVGLPYRAQQFF.

The V call is TRBV2, the J call TRBJ1-2; perhaps TRBD1 as D (5 bases). Germline V gives CDR1 SNHLY, CDR2 FYNNEI. Trimming removed 11 bases from V and 1 base from J, with 5 bases in between. This CDR3 comprises 10 residues. Here the CDR3 reads CAGHNYGYTF. The CDR3 DNA reads TGTGCCGGACATAACTATGGCTACACCTTC.

This chain joins TRBV19 and TRBJ1-1; D possibly corresponds to TRBD1 (6 bases). Germline assignment: CDR1 LNHDA and CDR2 SQIVND (reference sequence). V lost 5 bases and J 4 bases, leaving 20 bases between the germline ends. There are 16 residues in the CDR3. The CDR3 DNA sequence: TGTGCCAGTAGTCCTCTGCCGGGACAATTGGGCACTGAAGCTTTCTTT. The encoded protein is CASSPLPGQLGTEAFF.

V gene TRBV2 combines with J gene TRBJ1-4, with 9 bases aligning to TRBD1. CDR3 length equals 12 residues. Trimming cost V 8 bases and J 7 bases; bases outside gene matches: 2. Germline assignment: CDR1 SNHLY and CDR2 FYNNEI. CDR3 sequence: CASRDRAEKLFF. The CDR3 DNA reads as TGTGCCAGCCGGGACAGGGCTGAAAAACTGTTTTTT.

The rearrangement uses TRBV6-5 and TRBJ2-7; 15 nucleotides line up with TRBD2. The V segment lost 2 bases and the J segment 2 bases; nucleotides outside the gene matches: 1. Germline CDR1 and CDR2: MNHEY and SVGAGI. This CDR3 spans 16 amino acids. The CDR3 DNA is TGTGCCAGCAGTTACGGACTAGCGGGAGGGGCCTACGAGCAGTACTTC. The encoded protein is CASSYGLAGGAYEQYF.